The source of this T cell receptor (beta chain) is a study of cytomegalovirus exposure and HLA in healthy donors. Study-level findings and limits: TCR beta V- and J-gene trimming, according to a later analysis, was linked to a missense DCLRE1C variant.

At the time of sampling, donors were nominally healthy, though unrecorded immune exposures were likely. Of note for this clone: The antigen is unknown.

PCR amplification relied on 60 Vbeta primers (plus 13 Jbeta primers). Assay used: immunoSEQ multiplex PCR; TCRdb lists only in-frame clones, some missing. This table holds hundreds of thousands of clones, about 80% found once. Looked up from germline, CDR1 is LNHDA and CDR2 is SQIVND (reference sequence). There are 16 residues in the CDR3. V lost 3 bases, J lost 3 bases, and 7 bases stayed unmatched. The J gene is TRBJ2-3, the V gene TRBV19, with 9 bases identical to TRBD2. Input material: PBMCs. The sequence derives from a man between 18 and 29 years old in good health and CMV-seronegative. CDR3 region: CASSILAGGPTDTQYF. The CDR3 DNA follows: TGTGCCAGTAGTATCCTGGCGGGAGGGCCGACAGATACGCAGTATTTT. Full variable domain (outside the CDR3, taken from reference TRBV19 and TRBJ2-3): DGGITQSPKYLFRKEGQNVTLSCEQNLNHDAMYWYRQDPGQGLRLIYYSQIVNDFQKGDIAEGYSVSREKKESFPLTVTSAQKNPTAFYLCASSILAGGPTDTQYFGPGTRLTVL.